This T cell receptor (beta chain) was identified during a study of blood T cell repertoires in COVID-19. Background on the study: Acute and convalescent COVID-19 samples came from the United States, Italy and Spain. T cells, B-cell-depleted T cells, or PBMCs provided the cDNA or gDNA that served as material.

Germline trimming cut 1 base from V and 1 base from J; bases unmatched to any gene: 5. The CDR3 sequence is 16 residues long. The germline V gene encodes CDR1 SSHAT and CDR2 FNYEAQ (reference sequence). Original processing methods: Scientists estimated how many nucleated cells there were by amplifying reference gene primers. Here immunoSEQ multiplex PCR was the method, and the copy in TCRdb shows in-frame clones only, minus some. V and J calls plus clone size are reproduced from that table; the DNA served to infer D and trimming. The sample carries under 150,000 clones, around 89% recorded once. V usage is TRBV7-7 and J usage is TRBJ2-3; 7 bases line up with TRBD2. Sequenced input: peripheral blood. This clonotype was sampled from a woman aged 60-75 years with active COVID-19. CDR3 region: CASSLGGRGGTDTQYF. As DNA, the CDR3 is TGTGCCAGCAGCTTAGGGGGACGGGGGGGCACAGATACGCAGTATTTT.